The present TCR beta chain was sequenced within a study of shared clonotypes between healthy human individuals. The assay was carried out at the deep level. Profiling relied on immunoSEQ multiplex PCR, and the TCRdb table lists in-frame clones only, not all of them. The profile shows hundreds of thousands of clones, around 97% of them singletons. Notes on the study in general: Estimated richness values were generally larger in naive subsets than in memory subsets. When naive CD4 clonotypes were compared across a few donors, roughly 4.9% were shared.

In its sample, this clone was seen once. Its specificity is unknown. Per the germline V gene, CDR1 is SGHRS and CDR2 is YFSETQ. This CDR3 comprises 14 residues. Deletions cut 6 bases from V and 1 base from J, with 13 bases between. This chain links TRBV5-1 with TRBJ1-1, with D perhaps TRBD1 (6 bases). Input material: naive CD4+ T cells sorted from blood. The subset: CD45RA+ positively selected. The origin of this receptor is a woman younger than 45 in good health. The CDR3: CASTAGTKNTEAFF. The CDR3 bases are TGCGCCAGCACGGCCGGGACAAAGAACACTGAAGCTTTCTTT. Filled out from reference TRBV5-1 and TRBJ1-1, the complete variable domain reads KAGVTQTPRYLIKTRGQQVTLSCSPISGHRSVSWYQQTPGQGLQFLFEYFSETQRNKGNFPGRFSGRQFSNSRSEMNVSTLELGDSALYLCASTAGTKNTEAFFGQGTRLTVV.